This TCR beta chain appears in the sequencing data of a study of blood T cell repertoires in COVID-19. For the study at large: The United States, Italy and Spain were the sources of the acute and convalescent COVID-19 samples. Sources were T cells, B-cell-depleted T cells, or PBMCs; the material itself was cDNA or gDNA.

Sequencing used immunoSEQ multiplex PCR; TCRdb keeps in-frame clones, though not all of them. The sample has tens of thousands of clones, about nine tenths seen once. The germline V gene has CDR1 WSHSY and CDR2 SAAADI. V was cut by 2 bases and J by 2 bases, with 9 bases left in between. The CDR3 contains 14 residues. The source of this sequence is a woman of 80 years or more with acute or convalescent COVID-19. The rearrangement links TRBV10-2 to TRBJ2-5; unclear D gene. The sequenced sample was peripheral blood. CDR3 in amino acids: CASSEPPTQETQYF. DNA of the CDR3: TGCGCCAGCAGTGAGCCACCTACTCAAGAGACCCAGTACTTC.